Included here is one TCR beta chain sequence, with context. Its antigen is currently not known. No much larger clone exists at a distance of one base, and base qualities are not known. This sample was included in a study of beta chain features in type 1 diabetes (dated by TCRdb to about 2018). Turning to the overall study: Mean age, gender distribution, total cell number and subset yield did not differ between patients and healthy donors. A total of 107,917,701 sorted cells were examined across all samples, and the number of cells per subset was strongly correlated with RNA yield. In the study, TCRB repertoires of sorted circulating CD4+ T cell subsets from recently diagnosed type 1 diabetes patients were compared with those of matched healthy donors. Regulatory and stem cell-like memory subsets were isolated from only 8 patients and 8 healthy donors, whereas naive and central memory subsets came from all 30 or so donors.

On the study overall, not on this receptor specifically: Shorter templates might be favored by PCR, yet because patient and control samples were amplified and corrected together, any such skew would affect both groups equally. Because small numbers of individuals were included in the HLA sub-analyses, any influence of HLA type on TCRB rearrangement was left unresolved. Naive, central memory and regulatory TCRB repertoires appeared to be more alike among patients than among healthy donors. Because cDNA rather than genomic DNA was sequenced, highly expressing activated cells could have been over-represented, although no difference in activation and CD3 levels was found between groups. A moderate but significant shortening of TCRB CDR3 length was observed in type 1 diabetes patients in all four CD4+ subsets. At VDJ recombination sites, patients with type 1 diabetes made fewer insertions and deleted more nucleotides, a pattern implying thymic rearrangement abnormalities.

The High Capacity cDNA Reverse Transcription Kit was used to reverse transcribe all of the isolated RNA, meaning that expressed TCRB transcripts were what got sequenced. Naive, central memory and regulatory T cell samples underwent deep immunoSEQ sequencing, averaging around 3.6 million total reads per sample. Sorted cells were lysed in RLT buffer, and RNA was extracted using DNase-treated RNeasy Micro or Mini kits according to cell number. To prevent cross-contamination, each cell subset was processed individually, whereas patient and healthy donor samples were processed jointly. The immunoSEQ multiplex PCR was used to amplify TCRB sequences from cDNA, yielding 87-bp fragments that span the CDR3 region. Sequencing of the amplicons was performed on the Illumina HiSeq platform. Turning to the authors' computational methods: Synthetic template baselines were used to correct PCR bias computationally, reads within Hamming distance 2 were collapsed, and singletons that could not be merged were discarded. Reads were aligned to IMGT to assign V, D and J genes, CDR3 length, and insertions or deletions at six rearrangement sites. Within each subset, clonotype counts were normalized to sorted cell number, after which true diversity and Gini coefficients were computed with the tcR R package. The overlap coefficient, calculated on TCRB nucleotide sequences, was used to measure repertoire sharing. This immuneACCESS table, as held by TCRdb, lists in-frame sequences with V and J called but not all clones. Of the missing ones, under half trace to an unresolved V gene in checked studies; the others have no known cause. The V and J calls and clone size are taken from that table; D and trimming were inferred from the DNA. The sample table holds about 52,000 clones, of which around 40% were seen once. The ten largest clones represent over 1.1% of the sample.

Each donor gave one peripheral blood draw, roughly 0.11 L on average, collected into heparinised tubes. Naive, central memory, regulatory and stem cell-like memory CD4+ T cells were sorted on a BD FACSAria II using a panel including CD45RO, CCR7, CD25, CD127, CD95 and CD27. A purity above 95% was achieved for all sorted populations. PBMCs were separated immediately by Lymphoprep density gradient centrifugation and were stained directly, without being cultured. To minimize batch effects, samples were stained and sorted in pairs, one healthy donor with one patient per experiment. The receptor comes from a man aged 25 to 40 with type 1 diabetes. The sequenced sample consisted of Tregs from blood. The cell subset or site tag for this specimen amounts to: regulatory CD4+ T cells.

The nucleotide sequence reads as follows: TGTGCCAGCAGTTTAAATACTGGGGCCAACGTCCTGACTTTC. Its protein is CASSLNTGANVLTF. The V and J segments used are TRBV28 and TRBJ2-6; too little of a D gene remains to name it. V was cut back by 2 bases and J by 2 bases, leaving a gap of 4 bases between them. The CDR3 measures 14 amino acids from cysteine to phenylalanine. This entry keeps only the CDR3 DNA: 42 bases, framed from base 1. According to the germline V gene, CDR1 reads MDHEN and CDR2 reads SYDVKM.